One sample yielded the 21 T cell receptor beta chains listed below, sequenced in a study of T cells in Graves' hyperthyroidism and ophthalmopathy. The source material, RNA transcripts, was used to amplify TCR beta CDR3 regions. HTBI primers were used for first-round RT-PCR of the TCR CDR3. Using its own MiXCR run on the multiplex PCR reads, TCRdb lists one record per CDR3 protein. The sample lists a few hundred thousand distinct CDR3 sequences, 15% to 18% occurring once. Material for sequencing was blood. These receptors were obtained from a young woman with Graves' hyperthyroidism that later progressed to Graves' ophthalmopathy.

This clonotype was seen a handful of times. The CDR3, as DNA: TGTGCCAGCAGTTTCTCGGGGTCTGGGGCCAACGTCCTGACTTTC. It specifies CASSFSGSGANVLTF. The gene calls are TRBV27 and TRBJ2-6, with D possibly matching TRBD2 (5 bases). Trimming stripped 3 bases from V and 1 base from J, with 7 bases between. Germline lookup yields CDR1 MNHEY and CDR2 SMNVEV (reference sequence). CDR3 length equals 15 residues.

This clonotype was detected ten times or more. CDR3 residues: CASSPGAASYNEQFF. CDR3 nucleotides: TGTGCCAGCTCACCTGGAGCGGCTTCCTACAATGAGCAGTTCTTC. V usage is TRBV18 and J usage is TRBJ2-1, with a tentative D call TRBD2 (5 bases). CDR3 size: 15 residues. CDR1 is KGHSH, CDR2 LQKENI, per germline. V shed 3 bases and J shed 1 base, with 10 bases lying between them.

This clonotype has just a few counts. This rearrangement joins TRBV12-3 or TRBV12-4 to TRBJ2-2; 11 nucleotides agree with TRBD2. The J segment lost 1 base and the V segment lost 7 bases, leaving 2 bases of the junction unmatched. This CDR3 contains 15 residues. As DNA, the CDR3 is TGTGCCAGCACCGGACTAGCGGGGAACACCGGGGAGCTGTTTTTT. This translates into CASTGLAGNTGELFF.

There are many counts of this clonotype. V and J are TRBV11-2 and TRBJ2-3, with 7 bases matching TRBD2. V trimming: 1 base; J trimming: 0 bases; junction bases outside the gene matches: 7. Germline V gene data show CDR1 as SGHAT and CDR2 as FQNNGV. This CDR3 is built from 17 residues. The DNA for the CDR3 is TGTGCCAGCAGCTTAGTTCGGGACTATCCTAGCACAGATACGCAGTATTTT. Residues: CASSLVRDYPSTDTQYF. The full variable domain, rest sourced from reference TRBV11-2 and TRBJ2-3, is EAGVAQSPRYKIIEKRQSVAFWCNPISGHATLYWYQQILGQGPKLLIQFQNNGVVDDSQLPKDRFSAERLKGVDSTLKIQPAKLEDSAVYLCASSLVRDYPSTDTQYFGPGTRLTVL.

The chain employs TRBV15 and TRBJ2-2; 8 bases line up with TRBD1. Germline-derived CDR1 and CDR2 are LNHNV and YYDKDF (reference sequence). V lost 5 bases and J lost 0; bases outside the gene matches: 5. The CDR3 has 16 amino acids. The CDR3 nucleotides are TGTGCCACCAGCCTTGACAGGGGATCGAACACCGGGGAGCTGTTTTTT. This sequence encodes CATSLDRGSNTGELFF.

There are a few counts of this clonotype. The rearrangement joins TRBV4-2 to TRBJ2-2, with 10 bases matching TRBD2. Germline-derived CDR1 and CDR2 are LGHNA and YNFKEQ. The CDR3 spans 17 residues. J was trimmed by 1 base and V by 0 bases; bases with no gene match: 2. In DNA, the CDR3 is TGTGCCAGCAGCCAAGAAGTAGCGGGAGGGAACACCGGGGAGCTGTTTTTT. Protein product: CASSQEVAGGNTGELFF.

This clonotype was counted at least ten times. The rearrangement uses TRBV28 and TRBJ1-5; weak D call: TRBD1 (5 bases). The CDR3 contains 13 residues. Trimming took off 7 bases at V and 11 bases at J, with 18 bases between the two ends. Germline lookup yields CDR1 MDHEN and CDR2 SYDVKM. CDR3 nucleotides: TGTGCCAGCACCATCGGGACCCTCAGTTCCCAGCATTTT. It specifies CASTIGTLSSQHF.

This clonotype has at least ten counts. This chain uses TRBV28 with TRBJ2-7; maybe TRBD1 (6 bases). The germline V gene encodes CDR1 MDHEN and CDR2 SYDVKM. The V end lost 2 bases, the J end lost 2 bases, and 10 bases lay between the germline ends. This CDR3 has 14 amino acids. The chain's CDR3 is CASSLDRYPYEQYF. For the CDR3, the DNA is TGTGCCAGCAGTTTAGACAGGTATCCCTACGAGCAGTACTTC.

This clonotype was counted only a few times. The V and J genes are TRBV9 and TRBJ2-2; the D gene is possibly TRBD2 (5 bases). Germline values: CDR1 SGDLS, CDR2 YYNGEE. With 4 bases removed from V and 3 bases from J, the gap between germline ends came to 19 bases. The length of the CDR3 is 17 residues. The CDR3 is CASSPHLVEGDTGELFF. Here the CDR3 DNA reads TGTGCCAGCAGCCCCCATTTGGTAGAGGGCGACACCGGGGAGCTGTTTTTT. Full variable domain (outside the CDR3, taken from reference TRBV9 and TRBJ2-2): DSGVTQTPKHLITATGQRVTLRCSPRSGDLSVYWYQQSLDQGLQFLIQYYNGEERAKGNILERFSAQQFPDLHSELNLSSLELGDSALYFCASSPHLVEGDTGELFFGEGSRLTVL.

This clonotype has a count of ten or more. V and J are TRBV7-9 and TRBJ2-7; TRBD1 aligns across 8 bases. CDR1 is SEHNR, CDR2 FQNEAQ, per germline (reference sequence). V dropped 1 base and J dropped 3; count of bases not matched to a gene: 2. CDR3 length: 14 amino acids. CDR3 region: CASSLEGQGYEQYF. The DNA of the CDR3 is TGTGCCAGCAGCTTAGAAGGACAGGGCTACGAGCAGTACTTC.

As DNA, the CDR3 is TGTGCCATCAGTGGCCGTCCAGCGGGGGACGAGCAGTACTTC. Protein product: CAISGRPAGDEQYF. The V and J genes are TRBV10-3 and TRBJ2-7, with 8 bases identical to TRBD2. Trimming at V came to 4 bases and at J to 5 bases, leaving 7 bases not matched to a gene. Looked up from germline, CDR1 is ENHRY and CDR2 is SYGVKD. The CDR3 totals 14 residues.

The rearrangement uses TRBV7-9 and TRBJ2-1; 12 nucleotides align to TRBD2. The J segment lost 2 bases and the V segment lost 1 base, leaving 9 bases of the junction unmatched. Germline V gene sequence: CDR1 SEHNR, CDR2 FQNEAQ (reference sequence). This CDR3 is 19 amino acids long. The CDR3 DNA sequence: TGTGCCAGCAGCTTAGGGGGTGGACTAGCGGGATACACCTACAATGAGCAGTTCTTC. Translation gives CASSLGGGLAGYTYNEQFF.

Comment on this clonotype: The junction departs from germline at one end; a sequencing error may be responsible. V is TRBV29-1 and J is TRBJ2-2; maybe TRBD1 (6 bases). This CDR3 has 12 amino acids. Germline CDR1 reads SQVTM; CDR2 reads ANQGSEA. CDR3 region: CSGQGNTGEPFF. As DNA, the CDR3 is TGCAGCGGCCAGGGGAATACCGGGGAGCCGTTTTTT.

There are many counts of this clonotype. V gene TRBV2 combines with J gene TRBJ2-2; D unresolved. The CDR3 has 16 amino acids. Germline V gives CDR1 SNHLY, CDR2 FYNNEI. The V end was cut by 8 bases, the J end by 3 bases, with 19 bases between. CDR3 DNA: TGTGCCAGCCTGCCCGGGCTAGGTGTGTACACCGGGGAGCTGTTTTTT. Protein product: CASLPGLGVYTGELFF.

This clonotype appeared once. The chain is built from TRBV25-1 and TRBJ2-2; D is uncertain. Trimming took 8 bases from V and 2 from J, leaving 6 bases between them. The CDR3 sequence is 12 residues long. The germline CDR1 and CDR2 sequences are MGHDK and SYGVNS. DNA for the CDR3: TGTGCCAGCCTTTACAACACCGGGGAGCTGTTTTTT. Amino acid sequence: CASLYNTGELFF.

The chain joins TRBV6-4 to TRBJ2-2, with 11 bases fitting TRBD2. Trimming removed 5 bases from V and 7 bases from J; junction bases left unmatched: 3. Germline V lookup: CDR1 MRHNA, CDR2 SNTAGT. The CDR3 is made up of 14 amino acids. The CDR3 DNA reads TGTGCCAGCAGTACTAGCGGGAGTGGCGGGGAGCTGTTTTTT. Translated: CASSTSGSGGELFF.

This clonotype was seen many times. The rearrangement joins TRBV5-1 to TRBJ2-7; 10 nucleotides align to TRBD2. J gave up 4 bases and V 4 bases, and 11 bases lay outside the gene matches. The CDR3 totals 16 residues. CDR1 and CDR2 from the germline V gene are SGHRS and YFSETQ. CDR3 sequence reads: CASSDHTSGTRYEQYF. In DNA, the CDR3 is TGCGCCAGCAGCGATCATACTAGCGGGACGAGGTACGAGCAGTACTTC.

In the case of this clonotype: Since a much larger clone is just one base distant, this may be a read error. The chain links TRBV30 to TRBJ2-1; D is possibly TRBD1 (5 bases). V was shortened by 2 bases and J by 12 bases, with 14 bases between the two germline ends. The germline CDR1 and CDR2 sequences are GTSNPN and SVGIG (reference sequence). This CDR3 region has 12 residues. CDR3 in amino acids: CAWSSLGRGQFF. CDR3 in DNA: TGTGCCTGGAGTTCCCTGGGGCGAGGGCAGTTCTTC.

Ten or more counts support this clonotype. The chain uses TRBV5-1 and TRBJ2-1, with D possibly being TRBD1 (5 bases). In germline, CDR1 is SGHRS, CDR2 YFSETQ. V shed 2 bases and J shed 9 bases, with 18 bases lying between them. The CDR3 sequence is 15 residues long. DNA of the CDR3: TGCGCCAGCAGCTTTGTGACTCTAAGCGACAGTGAGCAGTTCTTC. It translates to CASSFVTLSDSEQFF.

A few counts support this clonotype. The chain is built from TRBV2 and TRBJ1-2; D is unclear. V shed 4 bases and J shed 4 bases, with 13 bases lying between them. The CDR3 length is 14 residues. Per germline, CDR1 SNHLY and CDR2 FYNNEI. CDR3 DNA: TGTGCCAGCAGTGCCGGGCCGGAAAGCTATGGCTACACCTTC. Encoded protein: CASSAGPESYGYTF.

This clonotype has at least ten counts. The rearrangement joins TRBV5-1 to TRBJ2-2, with 12 bases fitting TRBD2. The CDR3 totals 16 residues. V shed 5 bases, J shed 6 bases, and the junction held 8 bases outside the gene matches. The germline CDR1 and CDR2 sequences are SGHRS and YFSETQ. The CDR3 here is CASRATSGSGSGELFF. In DNA form, the CDR3 reads TGCGCCAGCAGGGCGACTAGCGGGAGTGGATCCGGGGAGCTGTTTTTT.